This paragraph reports one TCR beta chain. Its target is unknown. The data are from a study of somatic mutations in cytotoxic T cells in rheumatoid arthritis. Study details: Selected populations of V beta antibody-stained T cells underwent flow sorting at nearly 100% purity; these encompassed V beta1+ cells subjected to TCRB sequencing. Study-level findings and limits: The clonality of CD8+ T cells was not significantly different between rheumatoid arthritis patients and age-matched healthy controls. Some patients, about an eighth of the roughly 60, had a largest CD8+ clone that exceeded 20% of CD8+ cells. The authors did not know the antigen targets of the expanded CD8+ clones.

TCRdb's table, derived via immunoSEQ multiplex PCR, lists solely in-frame clones and lacks some. The table has almost 9,000 clones, nearly 80% seen once. This sequence was found in an adult with rheumatoid arthritis. The sample was CD8+ T cells sorted from blood.

The CDR3 nucleotides are TGTGCCAGCAGTTTACCCGGGACTAGCAGGGTGGAGCAGTTCTTC. Translated: CASSLPGTSRVEQFF. The V call is TRBV28, the J call TRBJ2-1, with 9 bases fitting TRBD2. CDR3 length: 15 amino acids. Germline-derived CDR1 and CDR2 are MDHEN and SYDVKM. V lost 2 bases to trimming and J lost 10 bases; unmatched junction nucleotides: 9. Looking up the rest from reference TRBV28 and TRBJ2-1 gives the full variable domain: DVKVTQSSRYLVKRTGEKVFLECVQDMDHENMFWYRQDPGLGLRLIYFSYDVKMKEKGDIPEGYSVSREKKERFSLILESASTNQTSMYLCASSLPGTSRVEQFFGPGTRLTVL.